This TCR beta chain was captured in a study of blood T cells in healthy people across ages. CDR1 SGHDT and CDR2 YYEEEE come from the germline V gene. Trimming shortened V by 2 bases and J by 1 base, and 6 bases separated the two germline ends. The CDR3 spans 13 residues. Sample-barcoded 5' priming and a J-beta primer mix drove a second PCR of 7 to 11 cycles. TCRdb redid the calling of the 5' RACE reads with MiXCR, one entry per CDR3 protein. This sample has roughly 930,000 distinct CDR3 sequences, with around 48% found just once. Each donor supplied around 9.6 milliliters of peripheral blood. Per sample, no less than 5 micrograms of total RNA were extracted.

The sequenced sample consisted of blood. The V and J genes are TRBV5-6 and TRBJ1-1; no reliable D call. The receptor's source is a man aged 25 to 40 in good health. In DNA form, the CDR3 reads TGTGCCAGCAGCTTAAAACCGAACACTGAAGCTTTCTTT. Its translation is CASSLKPNTEAFF.